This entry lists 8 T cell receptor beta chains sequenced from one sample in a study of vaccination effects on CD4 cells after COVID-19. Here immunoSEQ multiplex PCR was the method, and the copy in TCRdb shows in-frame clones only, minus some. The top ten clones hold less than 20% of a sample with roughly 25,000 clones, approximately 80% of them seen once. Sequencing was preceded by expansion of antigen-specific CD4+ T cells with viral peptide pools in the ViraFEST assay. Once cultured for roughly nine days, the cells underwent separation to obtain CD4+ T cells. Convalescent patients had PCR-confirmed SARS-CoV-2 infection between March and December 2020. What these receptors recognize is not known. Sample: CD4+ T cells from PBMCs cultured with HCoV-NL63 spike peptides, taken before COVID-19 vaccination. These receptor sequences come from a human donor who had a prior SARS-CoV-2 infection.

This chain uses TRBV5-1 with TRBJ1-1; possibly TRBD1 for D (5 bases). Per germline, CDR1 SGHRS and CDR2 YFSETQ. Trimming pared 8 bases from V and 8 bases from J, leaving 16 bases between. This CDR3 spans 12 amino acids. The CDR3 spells CARKTAPMEAFF. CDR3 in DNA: TGCGCCAGGAAGACAGCCCCAATGGAAGCTTTCTTT.

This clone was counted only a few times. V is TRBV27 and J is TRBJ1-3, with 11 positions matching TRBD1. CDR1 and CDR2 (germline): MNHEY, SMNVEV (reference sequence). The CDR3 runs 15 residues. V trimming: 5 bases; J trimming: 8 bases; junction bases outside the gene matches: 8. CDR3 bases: TGTGCCAGCAGTCTAAAGGGACAGGGGGGATACACCATATATTTT. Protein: CASSLKGQGGYTIYF.

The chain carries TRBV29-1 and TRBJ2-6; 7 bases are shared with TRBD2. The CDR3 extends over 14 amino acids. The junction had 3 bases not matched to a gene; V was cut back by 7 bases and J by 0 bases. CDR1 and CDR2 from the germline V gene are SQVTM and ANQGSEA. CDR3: CSASGGSGANVLTF. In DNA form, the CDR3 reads TGCAGCGCATCGGGGGGCTCTGGGGCCAACGTCCTGACTTTC.

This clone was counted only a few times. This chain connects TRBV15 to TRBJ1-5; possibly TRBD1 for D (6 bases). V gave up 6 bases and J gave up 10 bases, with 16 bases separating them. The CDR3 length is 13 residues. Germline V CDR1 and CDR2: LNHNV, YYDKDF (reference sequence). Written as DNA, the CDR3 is TGTGCCACCAGTGGGCAGGGGCTGGGACCCCAGCATTTT. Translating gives CATSGQGLGPQHF.

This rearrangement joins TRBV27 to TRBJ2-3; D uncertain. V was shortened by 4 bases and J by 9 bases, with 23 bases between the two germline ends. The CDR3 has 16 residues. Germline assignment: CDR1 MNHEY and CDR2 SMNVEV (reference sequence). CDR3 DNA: TGTGCCAGCAGTTCCCCTGCCCCCGGACGAACTTGGACGCAGTATTTT. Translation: CASSSPAPGRTWTQYF.

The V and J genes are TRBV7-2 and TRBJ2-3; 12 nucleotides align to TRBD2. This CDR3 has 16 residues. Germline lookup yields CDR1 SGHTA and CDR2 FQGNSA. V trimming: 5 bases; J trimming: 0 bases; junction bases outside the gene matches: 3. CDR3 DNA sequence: TGTGCCAGCAGCCCCCTAGCGGGAGGGAGCACAGATACGCAGTATTTT. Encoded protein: CASSPLAGGSTDTQYF.

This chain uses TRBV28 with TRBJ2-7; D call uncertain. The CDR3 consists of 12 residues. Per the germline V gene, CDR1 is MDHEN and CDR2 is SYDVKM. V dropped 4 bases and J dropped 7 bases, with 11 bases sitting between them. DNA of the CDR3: TGTGCCAGCAGTTCCCAGACCGCGGAGCAGTACTTC. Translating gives CASSSQTAEQYF.

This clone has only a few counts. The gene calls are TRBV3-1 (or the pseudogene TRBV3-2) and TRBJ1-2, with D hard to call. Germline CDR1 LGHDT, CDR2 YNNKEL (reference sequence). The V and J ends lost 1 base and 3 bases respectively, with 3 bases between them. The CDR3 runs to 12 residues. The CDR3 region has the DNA TGTGCCAGCAGCCAAGCGGACTATGGCTACACCTTC. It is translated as CASSQADYGYTF.